The next 26 T cell receptor beta chains were all read from a single sample in a study of blood T cell repertoires in COVID-19. Profiling relied on immunoSEQ multiplex PCR, and the TCRdb table lists in-frame clones only, not all of them. This table has about 110,000 clones, 70% to 90% appearing once. Input material: peripheral blood. The receptors shown here come from a woman aged 45-59 years with acute or convalescent COVID-19.

The V call is TRBV23-1, the J call TRBJ2-2; D uncertain. TRBV23-1 is filed as an ORF, its function uncertain. The CDR3 covers 12 residues. Trimming removed 4 bases from V and 6 bases from J, with 6 bases in between. The CDR3 nucleotides read TGCGCCAGCAGTCGTGAGGCCGGGGAGCTGTTTTTT. The encoded protein is CASSREAGELFF.

The gene calls are TRBV27 and TRBJ1-4; 8 positions agree with TRBD1. This CDR3 is built from 13 residues. Trimming cost V 6 bases and J 7 bases; bases outside gene matches: 4. CDR1 is MNHEY and CDR2 is SMNVEV in the germline V gene (reference sequence). The CDR3: CASRAGQGEKLFF. The CDR3 DNA is TGTGCCAGCAGGGCAGGACAGGGTGAAAAACTGTTTTTT.

This rearrangement joins TRBV11-3 to TRBJ2-5, with D tentatively TRBD1 (7 bases). V shed 5 bases and J shed 5 bases, with 21 bases lying between them. Germline V gene sequence: CDR1 SGHNT, CDR2 YENEEA. The length of the CDR3 is 16 residues. The CDR3 bases are TGTGCCAGCAGCAGGGGGGACAGCGTCCAGGGTGAGACCCAGTACTTC. This encodes CASSRGDSVQGETQYF. Filled out from reference TRBV11-3 and TRBJ2-5, the complete variable domain reads EAGVVQSPRYKIIEKKQPVAFWCNPISGHNTLYWYLQNLGQGPELLIRYENEEAVDDSQLPKDRFSAERLKGVDSTLKIQPAELGDSAVYLCASSRGDSVQGETQYFGPGTRLLVL.

This chain joins TRBV24-1 and TRBJ1-2, with D possibly TRBD1 on 6 matching bases. Germline CDR1 KGHDR, CDR2 SFDVKD. The CDR3 has 13 amino acids. Trimming pared 3 bases from V and 6 bases from J, leaving 10 bases between. The CDR3 DNA reads TGTGCCACCAGTGATCGGGACACGGATGGCTACACCTTC. Protein: CATSDRDTDGYTF.

CDR3 region: CASTPSGVITNYGYTF. In nucleotides, the CDR3 is TGTGCCAGCACCCCGTCAGGGGTTATTACTAACTATGGCTACACCTTC. The J gene is TRBJ1-2, the V gene TRBV9, with D maybe TRBD1 (6 bases). The CDR3 has 16 amino acids. The V and J ends lost 6 bases and 0 bases respectively, with 18 bases between them. Germline-derived CDR1 and CDR2 are SGDLS and YYNGEE.

V usage is TRBV30 and J usage is TRBJ1-1; 9 bases agree with TRBD1. J lost 2 bases, V lost 4 bases, and 2 bases had no gene match. The CDR3 spans 13 residues. The germline CDR1 and CDR2 sequences are GTSNPN and SVGIG (reference sequence). The CDR3 DNA sequence: TGTGCCTGGAAAACAGGGGGCAACACTGAAGCTTTCTTT. This gives the protein CAWKTGGNTEAFF. Filled out from reference TRBV30 and TRBJ1-1, the complete variable domain reads SQTIHQWPATLVQPVGSPLSLECTVEGTSNPNLYWYRQAAGRGLQLLFYSVGIGQISSEVPQNLSASRPQDRQFILSSKKLLLSDSGFYLCAWKTGGNTEAFFGQGTRLTVV.

This sequence joins TRBV18 and TRBJ1-3; D not resolved. Trimming stripped 4 bases from V and 0 bases from J, with 7 bases between. Germline values: CDR1 KGHSH, CDR2 LQKENI. The CDR3 runs to 14 residues. For the CDR3, the DNA is TGTGCCAGCTCACATTACAGCTCTGGAAACACCATATATTTT. This sequence encodes CASSHYSSGNTIYF.

This chain uses TRBV7-8 with TRBJ1-2; TRBD1 might be the D (5 bases). This CDR3 contains 15 residues. V lost 3 bases to trimming and J lost 4 bases, with 15 bases between them. From germline, CDR1 is SGHVS and CDR2 FQNEAQ. The CDR3: CASSFSALGGYGYTF. CDR3 DNA: TGTGCCAGCAGCTTTTCCGCCTTGGGGGGCTATGGCTACACCTTC.

The chain combines TRBV28 with TRBJ2-1; D ambiguous. V was trimmed by 5 bases and J by 4 bases, leaving 9 bases between them. The CDR3 is made up of 13 amino acids. Germline lookup yields CDR1 MDHEN and CDR2 SYDVKM. This CDR3 reads CASSPTSYNEQFF. CDR3 coding DNA: TGTGCCAGCAGTCCCACTTCGTACAATGAGCAGTTCTTC.

The V call is TRBV6-5, the J call TRBJ1-5; 7 bases fit TRBD1. Trimming at V came to 5 bases and at J to 5 bases, leaving 6 bases not matched to a gene. CDR3 length equals 14 residues. Germline CDR1 MNHEY, CDR2 SVGAGI. The chain's CDR3 is CASSPTGVYQPQHF. The CDR3 bases are TGTGCCAGCAGTCCCACAGGGGTTTATCAGCCCCAGCATTTT.

The genes are TRBV11-2 and TRBJ1-5; D call uncertain. Trimming took off 3 bases at V and 3 bases at J, with 12 bases between the two ends. Germline assignment: CDR1 SGHAT and CDR2 FQNNGV. CDR3 length: 15 residues. CDR3 amino acids: CASSFSMTNNQPQHF. In DNA form, the CDR3 reads TGTGCCAGCAGCTTTAGTATGACAAACAATCAGCCCCAGCATTTT.

The chain has TRBV10-2 and TRBJ1-5; D gene unclear. V dropped 5 bases and J dropped 2 bases, with 10 bases sitting between them. The length of the CDR3 is 14 residues. CDR1 is WSHSY and CDR2 is SAAADI in the germline V gene. The CDR3 here is CASSPTIRNQPQHF. CDR3 DNA sequence: TGCGCCAGCAGTCCCACTATCCGCAATCAGCCCCAGCATTTT.

The J gene is TRBJ1-2, the V gene TRBV28; the D gene is possibly TRBD1 (5 bases). Trimming took off 4 bases at V and 6 bases at J, with 9 bases between the two ends. This CDR3 is 12 amino acids long. Germline loops: CDR1 MDHEN, CDR2 SYDVKM. The CDR3 nucleotides read TGTGCCAGCAGTTCCAGGGTGGATGGCTACACCTTC. It is translated as CASSSRVDGYTF.

V is TRBV5-4 and J is TRBJ1-1; maybe TRBD1 (5 bases). Germline V lookup: CDR1 SGHNT, CDR2 YYREEE (reference sequence). This CDR3 comprises 15 residues. The V and J ends lost 4 bases and 0 bases respectively, with 13 bases between them. The DNA of the CDR3 is TGTGCCAGCAGCCCATCAAAGGGGATGAACACTGAAGCTTTCTTT. This translates into CASSPSKGMNTEAFF.

The chain carries TRBV7-3 and TRBJ2-1; 7 bases match TRBD1. This CDR3 has 16 residues. The germline V gene encodes CDR1 SGHTA and CDR2 FQGTGA. The V gene end was trimmed by 1 base and the J gene end by 2 bases; junction bases not matched to a gene: 5. CDR3 DNA: TGTGCCAGCAGCTTAAGGGGACAGAGAGCCTACAATGAGCAGTTCTTC. Protein sequence: CASSLRGQRAYNEQFF.

The chain is built from TRBV7-9 and TRBJ2-3; 9 positions agree with TRBD2. V lost 4 bases to trimming and J lost 5 bases; unmatched junction nucleotides: 4. This CDR3 is built from 14 residues. Germline CDR1 is SEHNR and CDR2 is FQNEAQ (reference sequence). The CDR3 sequence is CASSSGLAVDTQYF. CDR3 bases: TGTGCCAGCAGCTCGGGACTAGCCGTAGATACGCAGTATTTT.

The genes are TRBV27 and TRBJ2-2; 14 nucleotides align to TRBD2. Germline CDR1 and CDR2: MNHEY and SMNVEV (reference sequence). The CDR3 covers 16 residues. The J segment lost 9 bases and the V segment lost 6 bases, leaving 9 bases of the junction unmatched. The chain's CDR3 is CASSPVGTSGSRELFF. In nucleotides, the CDR3 is TGTGCCAGCAGCCCCGTCGGGACTAGCGGGAGCAGGGAGCTGTTTTTT.

In its sample, this clone was seen once. This sequence joins TRBV7-2 and TRBJ1-2; 9 nucleotides agree with TRBD1. The CDR3 covers 15 residues. The trim removed 2 bases at V and 5 bases at J, leaving 6 bases unmatched. Germline CDR1 SGHTA, CDR2 FQGNSA. CDR3 DNA sequence: TGTGCCAGCAGCTTAAGTACCGGGACAGGGTATGGCTACACCTTC. Translating it yields CASSLSTGTGYGYTF. The full variable domain, its missing parts supplied by reference TRBV7-2 and TRBJ1-2, is GAGVSQSPSNKVTEKGKDVELRCDPISGHTALYWYRQSLGQGLEFLIYFQGNSAPDKSGLPSDRFSAERTGGSVSTLTIQRTQQEDSAVYLCASSLSTGTGYGYTFGSGTRLTVV.

The V call is TRBV15, the J call TRBJ1-2, with a tentative D call TRBD1 (6 bases). Germline CDR1 LNHNV, CDR2 YYDKDF (reference sequence). CDR3 length: 15 amino acids. V was shortened by 0 bases and J by 4 bases, with 12 bases between the two germline ends. The CDR3 bases are TGTGCCACCAGCAGAGATCGGGGGGCGGCCTATGGCTACACCTTC. Encoded protein: CATSRDRGAAYGYTF.

This clone was found once. The chain joins TRBV3-1 (or the pseudogene TRBV3-2) to TRBJ2-2, with TRBD1 as a possible D gene (6 bases). Germline loops: CDR1 LGHDT, CDR2 YNNKEL (reference sequence). CDR3 length equals 15 residues. Trimming pared 2 bases from V and 1 base from J, leaving 8 bases between. The CDR3 sequence is CASSQPTGNTGELFF. In DNA form, the CDR3 reads TGTGCCAGCAGCCAACCGACAGGGAACACCGGGGAGCTGTTTTTT.

V is TRBV6-5 and J is TRBJ1-1, with D maybe TRBD1 (6 bases). Germline V gives CDR1 MNHEY, CDR2 SVGAGI. The CDR3 runs to 15 residues. Between the trimmed V and J ends, which lost 6 bases and 0 bases, there was a span of 14 bases. In nucleotides, the CDR3 is TGTGCCAGCAGGACAGGCGGCGGCATGAACACTGAAGCTTTCTTT. This sequence encodes CASRTGGGMNTEAFF.

This clone has just a few counts. The chain employs TRBV2 and TRBJ1-5; D remains ambiguous. The CDR3 has 14 residues. Germline CDR1 SNHLY, CDR2 FYNNEI. V was trimmed by 3 bases and J by 3 bases, leaving 9 bases between them. The CDR3 is CASSDVSSNQPQHF. CDR3 DNA: TGTGCCAGCAGTGACGTATCCTCCAATCAGCCCCAGCATTTT.

The V gene is TRBV6-5, the J gene TRBJ1-5, with 9 positions matching TRBD1. This CDR3 region has 15 residues. The germline V gene has CDR1 MNHEY and CDR2 SVGAGI. Trimming removed 5 bases from V and 4 bases from J; junction bases left unmatched: 6. Here the CDR3 DNA reads TGTGCCAGCAGTCCTGGGACAGGGCTAAATCAGCCCCAGCATTTT. This encodes CASSPGTGLNQPQHF.

This rearrangement joins TRBV7-2 to TRBJ1-1; D is ambiguous. This CDR3 spans 11 amino acids. Per the germline V gene, CDR1 is SGHTA and CDR2 is FQGNSA. Trimming cost V 7 bases and J 3 bases, with 6 bases left between them. Here the CDR3 reads CASTRDTEAFF. The DNA of the CDR3 is TGTGCCAGCACCCGGGACACTGAAGCTTTCTTT.

On this clone itself: The identical CDR3 is also encoded by other nucleotide sequences in the sample. This chain joins TRBV10-3 and TRBJ1-1, with TRBD1 as a possible D gene (5 bases). V shed 6 bases and J shed 0 bases, with 8 bases lying between them. CDR3 length: 13 residues. Per germline, CDR1 ENHRY and CDR2 SYGVKD. The CDR3 is CAIRQDMNTEAFF. DNA of the CDR3: TGTGCCATCAGACAGGATATGAACACTGAAGCTTTCTTT.

The gene calls are TRBV10-3 and TRBJ1-2; TRBD1 matches 9 bases. V lost 4 bases and J lost 4; bases outside the gene matches: 4. The CDR3 totals 14 residues. Germline loops: CDR1 ENHRY, CDR2 SYGVKD. In DNA, the CDR3 is TGTGCCATCAGTGGGGACAGGGAAATCTATGGCTACACCTTC. It codes for CAISGDREIYGYTF.